Shown below are 8 T cell receptor beta chains from a single sample sequenced in a study of T cell repertoires in cytomegalovirus infection. TCRdb reprocessed the reads with MiXCR, giving one entry per CDR3 protein. Of about 680,000 distinct CDR3 sequences in the sample, 20% to 25% were seen once. The sequenced sample was CD8+ T cells from PBMCs. All receptors come from a human donor in good health (CMV status not recorded). Some clones in this sample may be carry-over from other donors' samples.

This clonotype was found many times. The chain couples TRBV28 to TRBJ2-7; D may be TRBD1 or TRBD2 (5 bases each). Trimming removed 3 bases at V and 4 bases at J, with 13 bases between. CDR3 size: 14 residues. Germline CDR1 MDHEN, CDR2 SYDVKM. The DNA of the CDR3 is TGTGCCAGCAGTTTTGAAGGGACGAGGTACGAGCAGTACGTC. Encoded protein: CASSFEGTRYEQYV.

This clonotype was seen ten or more times. V gene TRBV28 combines with J gene TRBJ2-1, with a tentative D call TRBD2 (6 bases). With 5 bases removed from V and 10 bases from J, the gap between germline ends came to 15 bases. Germline CDR1 MDHEN, CDR2 SYDVKM. The CDR3 consists of 13 residues. CDR3 nucleotides: TGTGCCAGCAGTCCTTCGGGGGAGATCGAGCAGTTCTTC. Translated: CASSPSGEIEQFF.

In the case of this clonotype: Relative to the germline gene, one junction end is altered; a read error may explain this. This chain links TRBV12-3 or TRBV12-4 with TRBJ1-5; D is unresolved. The CDR3 length is 14 residues. CDR3 sequence: CANSLQPGVQPQHF. The CDR3 DNA sequence: TGTGCCAACAGTTTACAGCCAGGCGTTCAGCCCCAGCATTTT.

The table lists this clonotype with many counts. This rearrangement joins TRBV5-6 to TRBJ2-7; D possibly uses TRBD1 or TRBD2 (5 bases each). Germline lookup yields CDR1 SGHDT and CDR2 YYEEEE. V gave up 8 bases and J gave up 1 base, with 16 bases separating them. The CDR3 runs to 14 residues. DNA for the CDR3: TGTGCCAGTGGGAACCGGGACGGTTCCTACGAGCAGTACTTC. It yields the protein CASGNRDGSYEQYF.

This sequence joins TRBV11-3 and TRBJ2-1; weak D call: TRBD1 (6 bases). The CDR3 sequence is 16 residues long. The V end lost 5 bases, the J end lost 0 bases, and 14 bases lay between the germline ends. CDR1 SGHNT and CDR2 YENEEA come from the germline V gene. The CDR3 region has the DNA TGTGCCAGCAGCACTGCCGGGACAAGCTCCTACAATGAGCAGTTCTTC. Its protein is CASSTAGTSSYNEQFF.

The V and J genes are TRBV5-4 and TRBJ2-3, with 7 positions matching TRBD1. This CDR3 has 15 amino acids. V trimming: 3 bases; J trimming: 2 bases; junction bases outside the gene matches: 6. Germline lookup yields CDR1 SGHNT and CDR2 YYREEE (reference sequence). CDR3 amino acids: CASSSGQDPTDTQYF. The CDR3 region has the DNA TGTGCCAGCAGCTCTGGACAGGACCCCACAGATACGCAGTATTTT.

The V call is TRBV20-1, the J call TRBJ2-5; 15 bases map to TRBD2. The CDR3 contains 15 residues. The V gene's germline CDR1 is DFQATT and CDR2 SNEGSKA (reference sequence). After removal of 5 bases from V and 5 bases from J, the junction contained 6 bases not matched to a gene. The CDR3 DNA follows: TGCAGTGCTCTGGGACTAGCGGGGGGAGGGGAGACCCAGTACTTC. This codes for CSALGLAGGGETQYF.

This clonotype has only a few counts. This chain links TRBV25-1 with TRBJ2-6, with D uncertain. V shed 0 bases and J shed 1 base, with 7 bases lying between them. The CDR3 is 16 amino acids. The germline V gene encodes CDR1 MGHDK and CDR2 SYGVNS. The CDR3 sequence: CASSEYSVSGANVLTF. Here the CDR3 DNA reads TGTGCCAGCAGTGAATATTCAGTATCTGGGGCCAACGTCCTGACTTTC.